This TCR beta chain was sequenced for a study of blood T cells in healthy people across ages. Study-wide findings and caveats: Age advanced and TCR beta diversity per million T cells fell, roughly linearly.

Trimming cost V 5 bases and J 4 bases, with 18 bases left between them. Per germline, CDR1 DFQATT and CDR2 SNEGSKA (reference sequence). This CDR3 region has 15 residues. A J-beta primer mix and a sample-barcoded 5' primer were used in a second PCR of roughly 6 to 12 cycles. TCRdb redid the calling of the 5' RACE reads with MiXCR, one entry per CDR3 protein. The repertoire holds hundreds of thousands of distinct CDR3 sequences, 58% seen once, with 30% to 40% in the top ten. With respect to this clonotype: Its antigen is as yet unknown.

V usage is TRBV20-1 and J usage is TRBJ1-5; a possible D gene is TRBD1 (6 bases). This receptor was obtained from a man aged 55 to 70 in good health. Sequenced input: blood. CDR3 nucleotides: TGCAGTGCTCGCGCCGCCGGGACAATAAATCAGCCCCAGCATTTT. Protein sequence: CSARAAGTINQPQHF.